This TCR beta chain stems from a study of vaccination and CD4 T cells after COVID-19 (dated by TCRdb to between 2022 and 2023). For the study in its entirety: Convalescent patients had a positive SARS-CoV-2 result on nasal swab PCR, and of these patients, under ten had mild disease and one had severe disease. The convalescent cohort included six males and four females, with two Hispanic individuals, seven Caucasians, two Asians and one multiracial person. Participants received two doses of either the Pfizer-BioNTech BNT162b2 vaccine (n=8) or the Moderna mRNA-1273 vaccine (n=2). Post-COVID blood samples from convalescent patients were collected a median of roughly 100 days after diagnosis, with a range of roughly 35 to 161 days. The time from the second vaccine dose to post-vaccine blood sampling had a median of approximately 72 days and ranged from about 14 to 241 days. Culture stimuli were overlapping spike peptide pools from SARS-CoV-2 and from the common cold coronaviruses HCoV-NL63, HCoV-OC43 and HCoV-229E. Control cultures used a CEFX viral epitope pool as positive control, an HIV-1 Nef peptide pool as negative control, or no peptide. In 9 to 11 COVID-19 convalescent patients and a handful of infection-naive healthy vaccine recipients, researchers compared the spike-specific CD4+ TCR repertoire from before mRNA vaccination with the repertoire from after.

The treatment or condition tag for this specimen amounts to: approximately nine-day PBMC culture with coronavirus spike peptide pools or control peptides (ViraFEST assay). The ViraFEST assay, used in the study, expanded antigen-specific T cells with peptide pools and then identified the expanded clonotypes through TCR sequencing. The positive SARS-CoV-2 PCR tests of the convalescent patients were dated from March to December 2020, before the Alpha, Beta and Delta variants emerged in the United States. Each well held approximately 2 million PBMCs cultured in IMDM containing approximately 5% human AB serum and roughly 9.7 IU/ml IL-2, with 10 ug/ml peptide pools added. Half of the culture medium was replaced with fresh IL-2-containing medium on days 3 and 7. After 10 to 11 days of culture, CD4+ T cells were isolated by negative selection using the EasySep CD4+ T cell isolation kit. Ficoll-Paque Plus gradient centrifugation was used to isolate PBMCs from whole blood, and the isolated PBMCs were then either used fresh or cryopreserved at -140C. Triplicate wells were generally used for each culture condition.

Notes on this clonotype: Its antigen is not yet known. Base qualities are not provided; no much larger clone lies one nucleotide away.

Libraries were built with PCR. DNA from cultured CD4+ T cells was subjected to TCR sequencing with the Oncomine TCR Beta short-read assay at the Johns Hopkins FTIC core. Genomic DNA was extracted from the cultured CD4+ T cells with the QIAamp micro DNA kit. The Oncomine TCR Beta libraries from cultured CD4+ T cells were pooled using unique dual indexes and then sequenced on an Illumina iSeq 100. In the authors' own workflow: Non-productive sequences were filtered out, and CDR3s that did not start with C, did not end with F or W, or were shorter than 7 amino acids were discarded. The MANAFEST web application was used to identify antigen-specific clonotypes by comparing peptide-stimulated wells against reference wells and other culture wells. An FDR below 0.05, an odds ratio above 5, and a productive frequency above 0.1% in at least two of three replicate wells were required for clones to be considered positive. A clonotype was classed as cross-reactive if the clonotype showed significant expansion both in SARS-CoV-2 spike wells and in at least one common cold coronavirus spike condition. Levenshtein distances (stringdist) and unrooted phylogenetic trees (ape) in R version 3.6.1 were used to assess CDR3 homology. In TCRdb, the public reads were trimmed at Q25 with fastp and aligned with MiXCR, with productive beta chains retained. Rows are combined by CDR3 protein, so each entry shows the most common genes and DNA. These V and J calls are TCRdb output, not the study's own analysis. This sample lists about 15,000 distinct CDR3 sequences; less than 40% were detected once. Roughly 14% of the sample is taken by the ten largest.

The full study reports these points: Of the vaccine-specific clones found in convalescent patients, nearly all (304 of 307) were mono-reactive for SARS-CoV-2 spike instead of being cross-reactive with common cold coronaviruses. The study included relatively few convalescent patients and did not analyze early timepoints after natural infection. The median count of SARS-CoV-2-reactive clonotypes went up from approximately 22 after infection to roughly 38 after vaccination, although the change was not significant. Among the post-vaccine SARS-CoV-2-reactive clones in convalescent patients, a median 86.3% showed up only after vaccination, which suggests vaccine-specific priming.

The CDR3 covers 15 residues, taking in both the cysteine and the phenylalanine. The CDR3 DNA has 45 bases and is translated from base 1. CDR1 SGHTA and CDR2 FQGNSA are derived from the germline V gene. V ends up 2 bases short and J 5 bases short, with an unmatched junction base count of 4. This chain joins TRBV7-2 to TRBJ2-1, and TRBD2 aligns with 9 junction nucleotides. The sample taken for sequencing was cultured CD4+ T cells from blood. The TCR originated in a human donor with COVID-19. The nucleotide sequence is TGTGCCAGCAGCTTACTAGCGGGACCTCACAATGAGCAGTTCTTC. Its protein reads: CASSLLAGPHNEQFF.